Shown below are 7 T cell receptor beta chains from a single sample sequenced in a study of blood T cell repertoires in COVID-19. Clones were read by immunoSEQ multiplex PCR, and TCRdb kept only the in-frame ones, dropping some. In the table there are hundreds of thousands of clones, roughly nine tenths of which are singletons. Sequenced input: peripheral blood. These receptor sequences come from a woman aged 45-65 years with COVID-19, enrolled during active disease.

The chain employs TRBV7-8 and TRBJ2-7; a possible D gene is TRBD2 (6 bases). V lost 9 bases to trimming and J lost 3 bases, with 24 bases between them. Germline V gene lookup returns CDR1 SGHVS and CDR2 FQNEAQ. This CDR3 has 16 amino acids. The CDR3 is CASRRGGANRVYEQYF. The CDR3 DNA reads TGTGCCAGTCGGAGGGGCGGGGCAAATCGGGTCTACGAGCAGTACTTC.

The J gene is TRBJ2-1, the V gene TRBV11-2; D might be TRBD1 (5 bases). The CDR3 covers 13 residues. Trimming removed 5 bases at V and 3 bases at J, with 8 bases between. Germline-derived CDR1 and CDR2 are SGHAT and FQNNGV. CDR3 amino acids: CASSPDIYNEQFF. CDR3 sequence (DNA): TGTGCCAGCAGCCCGGACATCTACAATGAGCAGTTCTTC.

A note on this clone: An end of the junction differs from the germline gene, which may be a read error. The chain joins TRBV11-2 to TRBJ2-3; 8 nucleotides line up with TRBD1. This CDR3 has 17 residues. Germline V gives CDR1 SGHAT, CDR2 FQNNGV. The chain's CDR3 is CASSPTPGGHTTYTQYF. As DNA, the CDR3 is TGTGCCAGCAGCCCGACCCCAGGGGGCCATACCACATATACGCAGTATTTT.

Note on this clone: One end of the junction does not line up with germline, which may come from a read error. The genes are TRBV9 and TRBJ2-1; TRBD2 might be the D (6 bases). CDR1 is SGDLS, CDR2 YYNGEE, per germline. This CDR3 has 15 amino acids. CDR3 DNA: TGTGTCAGCAGCGTGAGGGGAGGCCCCTACAATGAGCAGTTCTTC. Protein product: CVSSVRGGPYNEQFF.

The J gene is TRBJ2-5, the V gene TRBV30; TRBD2 matches at 8 bases. Germline values: CDR1 GTSNPN, CDR2 SVGIG (reference sequence). V lost 1 base to trimming and J lost 5 bases; unmatched junction nucleotides: 12. The CDR3 is 16 residues long. The CDR3, as DNA: TGTGCCTGGAGTGACGACTGGCGGGGGGCCGGGGAGACCCAGTACTTC. This gives the protein CAWSDDWRGAGETQYF.

The CDR3 DNA is TGCGCCAGCAGCCAAGAGACGGGACAGGGACTAGCGGGGGGACTGAACACCGGGGAGCTGTTTTTT. Translated, it gives CASSQETGQGLAGGLNTGELFF. The J gene is TRBJ2-2, the V gene TRBV4-1; TRBD2 matches at 15 bases. The CDR3 covers 22 residues. V shed 0 bases and J 1 base; nucleotides not matched to a gene: 12. Germline-derived CDR1 and CDR2 are MGHRA and YSYEKL.

In its sample, this clone was seen once. The J gene is TRBJ2-5, the V gene TRBV7-7; D is possibly TRBD2 (5 bases). CDR3 length equals 13 residues. Per germline, CDR1 SSHAT and CDR2 FNYEAQ (reference sequence). V was shortened by 5 bases and J by 9 bases, with 16 bases between the two germline ends. In nucleotides, the CDR3 is TGTGCCAGCAGCCCGGACTCTCTCCGAGCCCAGTACTTC. Its translation is CASSPDSLRAQYF.